This entry lists 3 T cell receptor beta chains sequenced from one sample in a study of cytomegalovirus exposure and HLA in healthy donors. Both 60 Vbeta primers and 13 Jbeta primers went into the PCR. Using immunoSEQ multiplex PCR, the repertoire was profiled, and TCRdb retains in-frame clones only, with some absent. The sample has 140,000 to 150,000 clones; 79% are singletons. Sample: PBMCs. The origin of the receptors is a woman aged 40 to 49 in good health and CMV-seropositive.

V is TRBV6-1 and J is TRBJ1-2, with 10 bases that match TRBD1. Germline CDR1 MNHNS, CDR2 SASEGT. V gave up 6 bases and J gave up 2 bases; unmatched junction bases: 6. The CDR3 is made up of 15 amino acids. The CDR3 is CASREGQGTNYGYTF. The CDR3, as DNA: TGTGCCAGCAGGGAGGGACAGGGGACAAACTATGGCTACACCTTC.

V is TRBV19 and J is TRBJ1-6; 7 positions match TRBD1. The CDR3 totals 15 residues. CDR1 and CDR2 (germline): LNHDA, SQIVND (reference sequence). V shed 6 bases, J shed 0 bases, and the junction held 2 bases outside the gene matches. In nucleotides, the CDR3 is TGTGCCAGTAGAGGGGGCCACTCCTATAATTCACCCCTCCACTTT. Amino acid sequence: CASRGGHSYNSPLHF.

The CDR3 sequence is CATVPGQGSYEQYF. CDR3 in DNA: TGTGCCACTGTGCCGGGACAGGGGAGCTACGAGCAGTACTTC. The chain employs TRBV28 and TRBJ2-5, with 10 bases that match TRBD1. The DNA end lines up better with TRBJ2-7; the J call may be wrong. Germline V gene sequence: CDR1 MDHEN, CDR2 SYDVKM. CDR3 length: 14 residues.